The 16 T cell receptor beta chains below were found in one sample sequenced in a study of T-cell reconstitution after alpha-beta-depleted transplantation in children. Unique molecular identifiers were incorporated when the TCRbeta library was constructed. TCRdb ran MiXCR on the PCR reads and lists one entry per CDR3 protein. This table holds around 680,000 distinct CDR3 sequences, over 15% found once. The source material was PBMCs from the stem cell graft donor, sampled from the stem cell graft. The receptors originated from a human donor who donated a stem cell graft to a child with acute myeloid leukemia.

The rearrangement links TRBV4-3 to TRBJ2-7; weak D call: TRBD2 (6 bases). There are 15 residues in the CDR3. The V end was cut by 1 base, the J end by 3 bases, with 13 bases between. The germline V gene has CDR1 LGHNA and CDR2 YSLEER. The CDR3 nucleotides are TGCGCCAGCAGCCAAGGCGGGGCCGGCGTCTACGAGCAGTACTTC. Its translation: CASSQGGAGVYEQYF.

This clonotype was recorded many times. The chain couples TRBV20-1 to TRBJ2-7; D might be TRBD1 (5 bases). V lost 6 bases, J lost 0 bases, and 15 bases lay in between. The germline gives CDR1 DFQATT, CDR2 SNEGSKA (reference sequence). This CDR3 is 14 amino acids long. The CDR3 reads CSATGADSSYEQYF. CDR3 nucleotides: TGCAGTGCAACTGGGGCCGATTCCTCCTACGAGCAGTACTTC.

The V gene is TRBV7-6, the J gene TRBJ2-7; 11 bases match TRBD1. This CDR3 has 16 residues. The germline CDR1 and CDR2 sequences are SGHVS and FNYEAQ. Unmatched junction bases numbered 4, after V lost 1 base and J lost 2 bases. DNA of the CDR3: TGTGCCAGCAGCTTAGGGGGACAGGGGGGACCCTACGAGCAGTACTTC. Amino acid sequence: CASSLGGQGGPYEQYF.

The chain recombines TRBV4-3 with TRBJ2-1; a possible D gene is TRBD2 (5 bases). There are 14 residues in the CDR3. Germline values: CDR1 LGHNA, CDR2 YSLEER. V was cut by 0 bases and J by 10 bases, with 13 bases left in between. The CDR3 loop is CASSQDAGLGEQFF. In nucleotides, the CDR3 is TGCGCCAGCAGCCAAGATGCGGGCCTAGGCGAGCAGTTCTTC.

The rearrangement uses TRBV20-1 and TRBJ1-4; D is unclear. The V gene's germline CDR1 is DFQATT and CDR2 SNEGSKA (reference sequence). This CDR3 has 13 residues. V was shortened by 4 bases and J by 8 bases, with 14 bases between the two germline ends. Here the CDR3 reads CSATPGREEKLFF. The CDR3 bases are TGCAGTGCTACTCCGGGCCGCGAGGAAAAACTGTTTTTT.

This clonotype was found many times. The chain recombines TRBV29-1 with TRBJ2-4; D is undetermined. The CDR3 is 17 amino acids. Germline V CDR1 and CDR2: SQVTM, ANQGSEA. Trimming pared 1 base from V and 5 bases from J, leaving 21 bases between. The CDR3 region is CSVEGGDLTLPENIQYF. DNA for the CDR3: TGCAGCGTTGAAGGCGGTGACTTAACCCTCCCAGAAAACATTCAGTACTTC. The whole variable domain, remainder taken from reference TRBV29-1 and TRBJ2-4, is SAVISQKPSRDICQRGTSLTIQCQVDSQVTMMFWYRQQPGQSLTLIATANQGSEATYESGFVIDKFPISRPNLTFSTLTVSNMSPEDSSIYLCSVEGGDLTLPENIQYFGAGTRLSVL.

This clonotype was seen at least ten times. The genes are TRBV20-1 and TRBJ2-3; D not resolved. Germline V gene lookup returns CDR1 DFQATT and CDR2 SNEGSKA (reference sequence). The CDR3 has 13 residues. V lost 7 bases to trimming and J lost 2 bases, with 13 bases between them. The CDR3 spells CSVETLVTDTQYF. The DNA for the CDR3 is TGCAGTGTTGAGACACTCGTCACAGATACGCAGTATTTT.

The chain combines TRBV12-3 or TRBV12-4 with TRBJ2-7; D unresolved. The CDR3 sequence is 17 residues long. The ends were cut back, 1 base at V and 0 bases at J, with 16 bases in the middle. CDR3 in DNA: TGTGCCAGCAGTTTAGGTCCGGGCAGTTCGAGCTCCTACGAGCAGTACTTC. It specifies CASSLGPGSSSSYEQYF.

This clonotype showed up just a few times. This chain links TRBV27 with TRBJ1-1, with D perhaps TRBD1 (6 bases). The CDR3 is 15 amino acids. Germline V CDR1 and CDR2: MNHEY, SMNVEV (reference sequence). The V end was cut by 6 bases, the J end by 0 bases, with 14 bases between. The CDR3 protein is CASRPRAGVNTEAFF. The CDR3 region has the DNA TGTGCCAGCAGGCCAAGGGCAGGGGTGAACACTGAAGCTTTCTTT.

The table lists this clonotype with many counts. The chain couples TRBV5-1 to TRBJ2-1; either TRBD1 or TRBD2 may fit D (5 bases each). The germline V gene has CDR1 SGHRS and CDR2 YFSETQ. V was cut by 0 bases and J by 6 bases, with 19 bases left in between. The CDR3 has 17 amino acids. This CDR3 is CASSLVSSGQGRNEQFF. For the CDR3, the DNA is TGCGCCAGCAGCTTGGTATCAAGTGGGCAGGGACGCAATGAGCAGTTCTTC. Based on the CDR3 plus reference TRBV5-1 and TRBJ2-1, the full variable domain is KAGVTQTPRYLIKTRGQQVTLSCSPISGHRSVSWYQQTPGQGLQFLFEYFSETQRNKGNFPGRFSGRQFSNSRSEMNVSTLELGDSALYLCASSLVSSGQGRNEQFFGPGTRLTVL.

This clonotype was detected many times. The chain recombines TRBV20-1 with TRBJ1-2, with D unresolved. V lost 7 bases to trimming and J lost 6 bases, with 18 bases between them. In germline, CDR1 is DFQATT, CDR2 SNEGSKA (reference sequence). The CDR3 extends over 13 amino acids. This CDR3 reads CSVVVRARDGYTF. The CDR3 DNA is TGCAGTGTTGTGGTCCGCGCCCGTGATGGCTACACCTTC.

This chain connects TRBV5-1 to TRBJ1-1; tentative D call: TRBD1 (5 bases). CDR3 length: 14 residues. CDR1 is SGHRS and CDR2 is YFSETQ in the germline V gene. Trimming took 4 bases from V and 4 from J, leaving 14 bases between them. The CDR3 DNA follows: TGCGCCAGCAGCCTTGAGATCGGGGGCACTGAAGCTTTCTTT. Amino acids: CASSLEIGGTEAFF.

This clonotype was counted between two and nine times. V gene TRBV6-5 combines with J gene TRBJ1-3; no reliable D call. CDR3 size: 17 residues. V gave up 2 bases and J gave up 0 bases, with 14 bases separating them. Germline V CDR1 and CDR2: MNHEY, SVGAGI. CDR3 in amino acids: CASSYLDGMSSGNTIYF. The CDR3, as DNA: TGTGCCAGCAGTTACCTCGACGGAATGAGCTCTGGAAACACCATATATTTT.

The chain employs TRBV7-3 and TRBJ1-1; 10 bases fit TRBD1. Germline CDR1 is SGHTA and CDR2 is FQGTGA. The CDR3 consists of 13 residues. Trimming cost V 1 base and J 11 bases; bases outside gene matches: 4. CDR3 in amino acids: CASSLRDRGTAFF. DNA of the CDR3: TGTGCCAGCAGCTTAAGGGACAGGGGAACGGCTTTCTTT.

V and J are TRBV6-2 or TRBV6-3 and TRBJ1-2; tentatively, D is TRBD1 (5 bases). This CDR3 is built from 14 residues. Germline CDR1 and CDR2: MNHEY and SVGEGT. The V and J ends lost 2 bases and 0 bases respectively, with 7 bases between them. CDR3 residues: CASSYGTSNYGYTF. The CDR3 nucleotides read TGTGCCAGCAGTTACGGGACCTCTAACTATGGCTACACCTTC.

The chain employs TRBV20-1 and TRBJ1-2; 9 nucleotides agree with TRBD1. Germline V gives CDR1 DFQATT, CDR2 SNEGSKA (reference sequence). This CDR3 has 14 amino acids. V lost 1 base and J lost 7; bases outside the gene matches: 7. Here the CDR3 DNA reads TGCAGTGCTAGAGGACGGGACAGGGCAATTGGCTACACCTTC. Its translation is CSARGRDRAIGYTF.